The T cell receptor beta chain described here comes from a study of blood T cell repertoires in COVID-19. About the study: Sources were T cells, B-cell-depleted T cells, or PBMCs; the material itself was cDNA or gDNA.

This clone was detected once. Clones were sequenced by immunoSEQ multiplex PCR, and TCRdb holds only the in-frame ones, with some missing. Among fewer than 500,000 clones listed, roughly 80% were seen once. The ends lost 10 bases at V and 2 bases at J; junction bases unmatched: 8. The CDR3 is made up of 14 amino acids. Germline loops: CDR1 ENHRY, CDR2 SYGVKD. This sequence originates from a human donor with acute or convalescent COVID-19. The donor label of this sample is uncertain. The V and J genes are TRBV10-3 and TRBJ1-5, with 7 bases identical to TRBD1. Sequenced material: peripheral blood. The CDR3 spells CATSTGTGNQPQHF. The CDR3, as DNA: TGTGCCACCTCTACCGGGACAGGCAATCAGCCCCAGCATTTT.